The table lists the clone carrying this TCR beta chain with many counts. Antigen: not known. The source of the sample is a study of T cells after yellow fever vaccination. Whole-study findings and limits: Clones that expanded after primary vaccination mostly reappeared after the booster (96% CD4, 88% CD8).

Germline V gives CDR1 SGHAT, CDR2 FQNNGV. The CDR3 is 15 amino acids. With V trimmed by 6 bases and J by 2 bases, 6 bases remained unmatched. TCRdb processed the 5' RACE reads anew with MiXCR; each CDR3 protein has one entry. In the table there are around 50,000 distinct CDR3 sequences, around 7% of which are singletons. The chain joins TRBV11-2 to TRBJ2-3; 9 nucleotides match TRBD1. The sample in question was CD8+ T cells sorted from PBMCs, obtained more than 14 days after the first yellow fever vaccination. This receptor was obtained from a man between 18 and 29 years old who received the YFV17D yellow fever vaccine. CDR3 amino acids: CASSFRDRDTDTQYF. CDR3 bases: TGTGCCAGCAGTTTCCGGGACAGGGACACAGATACGCAGTATTTT.